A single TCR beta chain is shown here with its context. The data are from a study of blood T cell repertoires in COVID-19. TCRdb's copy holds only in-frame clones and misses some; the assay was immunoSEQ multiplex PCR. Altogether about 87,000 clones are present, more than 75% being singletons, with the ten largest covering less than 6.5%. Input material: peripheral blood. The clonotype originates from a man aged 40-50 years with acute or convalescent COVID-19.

Written as DNA, the CDR3 is TGTGCCAGCAGTGAGGGACAGGGTGGCTACACCTTC. It specifies CASSEGQGGYTF. This rearrangement joins TRBV12-3 or TRBV12-4 to TRBJ1-2; 9 nucleotides align to TRBD1. The junction had 2 bases not matched to a gene; V was cut back by 5 bases and J by 7 bases. The CDR3 is 12 amino acids.